This T cell receptor beta chain was identified during a study of Ad26.COV2.S vaccination and SARS-CoV-2 variants. Study findings and constraints: In vaccinated individuals, spike-specific CD8+ and CD4+ T cell responses reportedly displayed substantial breadth. Responses of T cells in total may have been underestimated by the TCR breadth and depth analyses.

In the case of this clone: Its antigen remains unidentified.

Clones were read by immunoSEQ multiplex PCR, and TCRdb kept only the in-frame ones, dropping some. The sample includes about 400,000 clones, 70% to 90% of them seen just once. Specified treatment: 15 to 20 received Ad26.COV2.S at low or high dose, single or two shots; about 5 received placebo; per-sample allocation not given. Sampling occurred on day 63 after the first vaccine or placebo injection. A Boston donor was an adult aged 18-55 years. The CDR3 is 18 amino acids. Germline V gene lookup returns CDR1 ENHRY and CDR2 SYGVKD. V lost 0 bases and J lost 5, with 20 bases in between. The V gene is TRBV10-3, the J gene TRBJ2-1, with a tentative D call TRBD2 (6 bases). This TCR was recovered from a person aged 18-60 years who received the Ad26.COV2.S COVID-19 vaccine or a placebo. The starting material was peripheral blood, obtained in a trial of Ad26.COV2.S vaccine versus placebo. CDR3 DNA: TGTGCCATCAGTGAGTCGAGCTTCAGACTAGGGTTTAACAATGAGCAGTTCTTC. Translated, it gives CAISESSFRLGFNNEQFF.